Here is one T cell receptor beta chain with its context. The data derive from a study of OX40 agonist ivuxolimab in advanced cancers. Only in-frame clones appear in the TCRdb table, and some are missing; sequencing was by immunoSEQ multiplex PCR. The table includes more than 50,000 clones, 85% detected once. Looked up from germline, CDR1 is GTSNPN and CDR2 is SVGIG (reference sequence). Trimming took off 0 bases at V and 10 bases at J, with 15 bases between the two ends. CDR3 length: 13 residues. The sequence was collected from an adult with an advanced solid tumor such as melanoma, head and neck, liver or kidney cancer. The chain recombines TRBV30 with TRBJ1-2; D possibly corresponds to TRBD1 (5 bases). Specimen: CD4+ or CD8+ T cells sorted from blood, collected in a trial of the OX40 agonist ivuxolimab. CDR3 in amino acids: CAWSVSYGTSYTF. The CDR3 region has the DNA TGTGCCTGGAGTGTCTCTTACGGGACCTCCTACACCTTC.